Listed here is a single TCR beta chain. This sample is drawn from a study of blood T cell repertoires in COVID-19. Study in general: Sites across the United States, Italy and Spain contributed samples from acute and convalescent COVID-19.

Original processing methods: By means of reference gene primer amplification, nucleated cell counts were estimated. Using immunoSEQ multiplex PCR, the repertoire was profiled, and TCRdb retains in-frame clones only, with some absent. That table furnishes V, J and clone size, whereas the DNA furnished D and trimming. This sample has tens of thousands of clones; 85% to 90% occur once, and the top ten carry around 8%. Trimming removed 0 bases from V and 4 bases from J; junction bases left unmatched: 4. The CDR3 runs 15 residues. CDR1 and CDR2 (germline): SGHAT, FQNNGV. This clonotype originated in a human donor with active COVID-19. The donor label of this sample is uncertain. The chain employs TRBV11-2 and TRBJ2-5; 8 nucleotides line up with TRBD1. The specimen was peripheral blood. Here the CDR3 DNA reads TGTGCCAGCAGCTTAGAGGTCAGGGGGCGAGAGACCCAGTACTTC. Translated: CASSLEVRGRETQYF.